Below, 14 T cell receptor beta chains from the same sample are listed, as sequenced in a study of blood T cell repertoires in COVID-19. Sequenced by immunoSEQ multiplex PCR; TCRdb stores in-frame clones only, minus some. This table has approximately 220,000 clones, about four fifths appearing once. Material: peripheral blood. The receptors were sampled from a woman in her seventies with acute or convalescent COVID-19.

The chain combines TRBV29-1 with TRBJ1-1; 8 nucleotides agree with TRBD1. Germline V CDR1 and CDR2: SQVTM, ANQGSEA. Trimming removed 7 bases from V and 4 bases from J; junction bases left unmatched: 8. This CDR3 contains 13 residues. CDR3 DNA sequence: TGCAGCGCCGGACAGGGATTGGCCACTGAAGCTTTCTTT. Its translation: CSAGQGLATEAFF.

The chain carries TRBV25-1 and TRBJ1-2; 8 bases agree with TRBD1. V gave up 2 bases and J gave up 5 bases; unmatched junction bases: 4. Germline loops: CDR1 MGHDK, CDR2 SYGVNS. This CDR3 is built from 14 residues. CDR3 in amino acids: CASSEGRGPYGYTF. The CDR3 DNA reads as TGTGCCAGCAGTGAAGGCAGGGGGCCGTATGGCTACACCTTC.

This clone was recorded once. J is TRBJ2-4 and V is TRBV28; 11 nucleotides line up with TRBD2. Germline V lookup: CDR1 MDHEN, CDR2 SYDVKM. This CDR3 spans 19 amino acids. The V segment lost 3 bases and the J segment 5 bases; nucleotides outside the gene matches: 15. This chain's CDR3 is CASSFRSLAGGISQNIQYF. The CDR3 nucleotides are TGTGCCAGCAGTTTTAGATCTCTAGCGGGGGGTATAAGCCAAAACATTCAGTACTTC.

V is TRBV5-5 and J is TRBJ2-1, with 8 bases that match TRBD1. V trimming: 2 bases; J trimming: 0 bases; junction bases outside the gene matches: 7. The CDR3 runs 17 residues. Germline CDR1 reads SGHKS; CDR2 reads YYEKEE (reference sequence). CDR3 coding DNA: TGTGCCAGCAGCTTCCGGGACAGGACTCACTCCTACAATGAGCAGTTCTTC. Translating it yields CASSFRDRTHSYNEQFF.

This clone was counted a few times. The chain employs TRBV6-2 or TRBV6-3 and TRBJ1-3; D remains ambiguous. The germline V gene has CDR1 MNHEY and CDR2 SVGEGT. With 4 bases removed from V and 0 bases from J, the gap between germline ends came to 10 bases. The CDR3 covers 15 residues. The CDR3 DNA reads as TGTGCCAGCAGTTTACCTACGGGCTCTGGAAACACCATATATTTT. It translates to CASSLPTGSGNTIYF.

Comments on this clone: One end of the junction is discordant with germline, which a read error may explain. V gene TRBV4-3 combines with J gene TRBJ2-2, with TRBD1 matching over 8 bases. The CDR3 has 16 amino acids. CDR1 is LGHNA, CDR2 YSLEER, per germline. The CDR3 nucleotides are TGCGCCAGCAGCCGGAGAGAGACAGGGGTCACCAGGGAGCTGTTTTTT. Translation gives CASSRRETGVTRELFF.

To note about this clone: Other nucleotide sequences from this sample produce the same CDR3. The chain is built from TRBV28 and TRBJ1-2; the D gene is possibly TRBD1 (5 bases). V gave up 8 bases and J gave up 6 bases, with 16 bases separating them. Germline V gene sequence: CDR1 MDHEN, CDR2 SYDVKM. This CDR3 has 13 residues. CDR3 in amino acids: CASRGWGDDGYTF. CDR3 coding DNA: TGTGCCAGCCGGGGGTGGGGGGATGATGGCTACACCTTC.

This chain's CDR3 is CASRTTGNGNTIYF. CDR3 nucleotides: TGTGCCAGTAGGACGACAGGGAACGGAAACACCATATATTTT. This chain joins TRBV19 and TRBJ1-3; TRBD1 matches at 7 bases. The germline V gene encodes CDR1 LNHDA and CDR2 SQIVND (reference sequence). The CDR3 is made up of 14 amino acids. V gave up 6 bases and J gave up 4 bases; unmatched junction bases: 6. Full variable domain (rest looked up from reference TRBV19 and TRBJ1-3): DGGITQSPKYLFRKEGQNVTLSCEQNLNHDAMYWYRQDPGQGLRLIYYSQIVNDFQKGDIAEGYSVSREKKESFPLTVTSAQKNPTAFYLCASRTTGNGNTIYFGEGSWLTVV.

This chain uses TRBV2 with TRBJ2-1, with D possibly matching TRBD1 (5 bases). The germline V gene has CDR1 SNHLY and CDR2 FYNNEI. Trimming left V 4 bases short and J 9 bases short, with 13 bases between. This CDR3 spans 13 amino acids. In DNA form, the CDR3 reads TGTGCCAGCAGTGGGCTTGAGGACATTGAGCAGTTCTTC. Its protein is CASSGLEDIEQFF.

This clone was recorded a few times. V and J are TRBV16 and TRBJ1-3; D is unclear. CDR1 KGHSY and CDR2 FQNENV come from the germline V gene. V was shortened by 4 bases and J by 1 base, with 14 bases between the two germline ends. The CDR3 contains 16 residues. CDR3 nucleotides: TGTGCCAGCAGCCCCGCGGGGTTAACATCTGGAAACACCATATATTTT. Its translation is CASSPAGLTSGNTIYF.

The CDR3 protein is CASSSLPGQGSYGYTF. CDR3 bases: TGTGCCAGCAGTTCGCTTCCGGGACAGGGTTCCTATGGCTACACCTTC. The chain employs TRBV6-2 or TRBV6-3 and TRBJ1-2; 9 bases line up with TRBD1. The CDR3 covers 16 residues. CDR1 is MNHEY, CDR2 SVGEGT, per germline. J gave up 4 bases and V 4 bases, and 10 bases lay outside the gene matches.

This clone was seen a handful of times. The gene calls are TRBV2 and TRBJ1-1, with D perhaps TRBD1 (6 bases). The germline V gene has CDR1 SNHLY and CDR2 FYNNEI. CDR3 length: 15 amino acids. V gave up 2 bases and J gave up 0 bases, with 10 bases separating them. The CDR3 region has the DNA TGTGCCAGCAGTGAACAGGGGCCGATGAACACTGAAGCTTTCTTT. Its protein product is CASSEQGPMNTEAFF.

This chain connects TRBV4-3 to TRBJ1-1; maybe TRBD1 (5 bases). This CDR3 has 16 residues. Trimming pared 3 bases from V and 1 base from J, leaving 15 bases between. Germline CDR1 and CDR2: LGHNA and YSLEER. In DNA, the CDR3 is TGCGCCAGCAGCCAGGCACTACAGGCGCCGAACACTGAAGCTTTCTTT. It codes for CASSQALQAPNTEAFF.

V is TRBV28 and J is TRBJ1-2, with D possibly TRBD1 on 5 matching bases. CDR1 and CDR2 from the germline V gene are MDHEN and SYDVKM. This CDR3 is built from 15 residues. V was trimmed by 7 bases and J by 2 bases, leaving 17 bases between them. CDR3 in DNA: TGTGCCAGCAAAGGGGAGGGGTTTGTGAACTATGGCTACACCTTC. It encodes CASKGEGFVNYGYTF.